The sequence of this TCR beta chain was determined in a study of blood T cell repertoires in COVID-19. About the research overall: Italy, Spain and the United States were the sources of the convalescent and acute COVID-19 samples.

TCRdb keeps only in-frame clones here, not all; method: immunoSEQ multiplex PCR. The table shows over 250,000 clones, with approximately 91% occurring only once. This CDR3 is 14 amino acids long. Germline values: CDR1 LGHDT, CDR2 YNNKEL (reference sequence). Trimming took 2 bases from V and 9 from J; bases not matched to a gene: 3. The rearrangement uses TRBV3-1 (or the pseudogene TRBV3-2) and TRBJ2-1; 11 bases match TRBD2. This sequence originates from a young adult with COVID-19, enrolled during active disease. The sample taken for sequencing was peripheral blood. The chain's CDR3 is CASSQTSGRTEQFF. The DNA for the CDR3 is TGTGCCAGCAGCCAAACTAGCGGGAGAACTGAGCAGTTCTTC.